A single sample is the source of the 21 T cell receptor beta chains below, sequenced in a study of T cell clonality in common variable immunodeficiency. Antigens for these TCRs are unknown. Broader study findings: In common variable immunodeficiency, TCR beta chains reportedly carried fewer deletions and N-nucleotide insertions.

Assay: immunoSEQ multiplex PCR; the TCRdb copy retains only in-frame clones and omits some. The sample contains over 20,000 clones, none of them singletons. Sequenced sample: peripheral blood mononuclear cells. The receptors were gathered from a human donor with common variable immunodeficiency.

This clone has more than one count but fewer than ten. Sequencing ends 3 residues short of the CDR3 end; the germline J gene provides the rest. The chain combines TRBV19 with TRBJ2-7; 10 bases line up with TRBD2. The V segment lost 2 bases and the J segment 3 bases; nucleotides outside the gene matches: 4. CDR3 size: 15 residues. CDR1 LNHDA and CDR2 SQIVND come from the germline V gene (reference sequence). CDR3 sequence: CASSIWLAGVYEQYF. CDR3 DNA (partial): TGTGCCAGTAGTATATGGCTAGCGGGAGTCTACGAG.

Relative to its sample, this clone is medium-sized. The read gets to within 3 residues of the CDR3 end, and the germline J gene fills in the rest. V is TRBV29-1 and J is TRBJ2-5; the match to TRBD1 covers 8 bases. CDR3 length equals 13 residues. Germline CDR1 and CDR2: SQVTM and ANQGSEA. The V segment lost 4 bases and the J segment 5 bases; nucleotides outside the gene matches: 6. CDR3 DNA, as far as it was read: TGCAGCGTTGGGCCAGGGGGCTGGGAGACC. It yields the protein CSVGPGGWET. The full CDR3 sequence reads CSVGPGGWETQYF.

This clone has a count of ten or more. The read ends 3 residues early relative to the CDR3; the germline J gene fills the gap. The rearrangement joins TRBV19 to TRBJ2-2; 7 bases align to TRBD2. The CDR3 totals 15 residues. V was pared by 6 bases and J by 4 bases, with 8 bases of the junction left unmatched. CDR1 and CDR2 from the germline V gene are LNHDA and SQIVND (reference sequence). CDR3 in amino acids: CASSRLGGGTGELFF. CDR3 bases read: TGTGCCAGTAGCCGGCTTGGGGGGGGCACCGGGGAG.

This clone was seen repeatedly, ten times or more. The read terminates 3 residues before the CDR3 end, so the remaining end is supplied by the germline J gene. The chain is built from TRBV2 and TRBJ2-3; 7 bases match TRBD2. The CDR3 runs 13 residues. V shed 6 bases, J shed 4 bases, and the junction held 4 bases outside the gene matches. CDR1 is SNHLY, CDR2 FYNNEI, per germline. The part of the CDR3 DNA that was read is TGTGCCAGCAGCGCGGGAGCTCCAGATACG. Protein sequence: CASSAGAPDT. The CDR3 in its entirety is CASSAGAPDTQYF.

This clone was detected only a few times. The read ends 3 residues shy of where the CDR3 ends; the end is completed using the germline J gene. The chain uses TRBV7-3 and TRBJ2-1; D possibly corresponds to TRBD1 (6 bases). V was trimmed by 2 bases and J by 0 bases, leaving 11 bases between them. Germline assignment: CDR1 SGHTA and CDR2 FQGTGA. This CDR3 is 16 amino acids long. This chain's CDR3 is CASSLATGASYNEQFF. The sequenced part of the CDR3 DNA is TGTGCCAGCAGCTTAGCGACAGGAGCCTCCTACAATGAG.

This clone occurred a few times. The read gets to within 3 residues of the CDR3 end, and the germline J gene fills in the rest. The rearrangement links TRBV7-6 to TRBJ2-2; 11 nucleotides match TRBD2. The CDR3 is 15 amino acids. V dropped 6 bases and J dropped 3; count of bases not matched to a gene: 3. Germline V gene sequence: CDR1 SGHVS, CDR2 FNYEAQ. CDR3 loop: CASRGTSGDTGELFF. The CDR3 DNA, read in part, is TGTGCCAGCAGGGGGACTAGCGGAGACACCGGGGAG.

This clone was observed many times. The CDR3 is CASTRLAGVNTGELFF. The covered CDR3 bases are TGTGCCAGCACGAGACTCGCGGGAGTAAACACCGGGGAG. The chain joins TRBV7-6 to TRBJ2-2; TRBD2 aligns across 7 bases. The read comes to an end 3 residues before the CDR3 does, leaving the germline J gene to fill in the end. Germline trimming cut 7 bases from V and 2 bases from J; bases unmatched to any gene: 10. The CDR3 has 16 amino acids. The germline V gene encodes CDR1 SGHVS and CDR2 FNYEAQ.

This clone was counted between two and nine times. The read stops 3 residues short of the end of the CDR3; the missing end is completed from the germline J gene. The chain carries TRBV30 and TRBJ1-6, with D hard to call. Germline loops: CDR1 GTSNPN, CDR2 SVGIG (reference sequence). CDR3 length: 13 amino acids. V was shortened by 5 bases and J by 0 bases, with 5 bases between the two germline ends. CDR3 DNA, as far as it was read: TGTGCCTGGTCCCGCTCCTATAATTCACCC. It yields the protein CAWSRSYNSP. The entire CDR3 reads CAWSRSYNSPLHF.

About this clone: Sequencing ends 3 residues short of the CDR3 end; the germline J gene provides the rest. This rearrangement joins TRBV2 to TRBJ1-3; 11 nucleotides line up with TRBD1. Germline CDR1 and CDR2: SNHLY and FYNNEI. The CDR3 extends over 14 amino acids. Trimming took 6 bases from V and 4 from J; bases not matched to a gene: 2. The CDR3 sequence: CASRGQGEGNTIYF. CDR3 DNA (partial): TGTGCCAGCAGGGGACAGGGGGAAGGAAACACC. Based on the CDR3 plus reference TRBV2 and TRBJ1-3, the full variable domain is EPEVTQTPSHQVTQMGQEVILRCVPISNHLYFYWYRQILGQKVEFLVSFYNNEISEKSEIFDDQFSVERPDGSNFTLKIRSTKLEDSAMYFCASRGQGEGNTIYFGEGSWLTVV.

As for this clone: The CDR3 goes on 3 residues after the read ends, and that part is filled in from the germline J gene. The genes are TRBV19 and TRBJ1-1; 8 nucleotides align to TRBD1. Trimming took 5 bases from V and 6 from J; bases not matched to a gene: 8. The CDR3 is made up of 14 amino acids. Germline CDR1 LNHDA, CDR2 SQIVND (reference sequence). The CDR3 sequence: CASSGGQGLAEAFF. The sequenced CDR3 bases are TGTGCCAGTAGTGGAGGACAGGGTCTCGCTGAA.

On this clone: Read sequence stops 3 residues before the CDR3 end, and the germline J gene provides the missing end. The V and J genes are TRBV5-5 and TRBJ1-1, with D unresolved. This CDR3 has 12 residues. The germline gives CDR1 SGHKS, CDR2 YYEKEE (reference sequence). CDR3 DNA (partial): TGTGCCAGCAGCATGGAAGGGCCCCAA. Its protein is CASSMEGPQ. The CDR3 in its entirety is CASSMEGPQAFF.

Worth noting for this clone: The read finishes 3 residues shy of the CDR3 end, and the germline J gene is used to complete it. The V gene is TRBV6-2 or TRBV6-3, the J gene TRBJ2-7; TRBD1 matches at 8 bases. The CDR3 loop spans 14 amino acids. Germline V gives CDR1 MNHEY, CDR2 SVGEGT. The V gene end was trimmed by 7 bases and the J gene end by 2 bases; junction bases not matched to a gene: 7. CDR3 amino acids: CASTEPTGAYEQYF. The sequenced part of the CDR3 DNA is TGTGCCAGCACCGAGCCGACAGGGGCCTACGAG.

Notes on this clone: The observed sequence ends 3 residues before the CDR3 terminus, with the missing tail filled in from the germline J gene. The V gene is TRBV30, the J gene TRBJ1-6; 8 bases fit TRBD1. The V gene's germline CDR1 is GTSNPN and CDR2 SVGIG (reference sequence). This CDR3 is built from 13 residues. The J segment lost 6 bases and the V segment lost 5 bases, leaving 3 bases of the junction unmatched. The CDR3 bases that were read are TGTGCCTGGTCGGGACAGGTTAATTCACCC. Protein product: CAWSGQVNSP. The whole CDR3 region reads CAWSGQVNSPLHF.

This clone is judged medium-sized. The read ends 3 residues shy of where the CDR3 ends; the end is completed using the germline J gene. This sequence joins TRBV12-3 or TRBV12-4 and TRBJ2-1, with 9 bases that match TRBD2. J gave up 1 base and V 6 bases, and 4 bases lay outside the gene matches. CDR3 length: 15 residues. The CDR3 loop reads CASSAGGSSYNEQFF. The part of the CDR3 DNA that was read is TGTGCCAGCAGCGCGGGAGGGAGTTCCTACAATGAG.

This clone was seen repeatedly, ten times or more. The observed sequence ends 3 residues before the CDR3 terminus, with the missing tail filled in from the germline J gene. The V call is TRBV30, the J call TRBJ1-2, with D possibly being TRBD1 (5 bases). The CDR3 spans 12 residues. Trimming removed 0 bases from V and 6 bases from J, with 8 bases in between. Germline lookup yields CDR1 GTSNPN and CDR2 SVGIG (reference sequence). The CDR3 region is CAWSVRRDGYTF. Partial CDR3 DNA: TGTGCCTGGAGTGTACGCAGGGATGGC.

This clone was picked up many times. The CDR3 goes on 3 residues after the read ends, and that part is filled in from the germline J gene. This chain joins TRBV7-8 and TRBJ1-2, with unresolved D. V was shortened by 5 bases and J by 2 bases, with 12 bases between the two germline ends. CDR1 SGHVS and CDR2 FQNEAQ come from the germline V gene. The CDR3 has 14 residues. CDR3 residues: CASSGGWPNYGYTF. CDR3 bases read: TGTGCCAGCAGCGGAGGGTGGCCGAACTATGGC.

This clone was picked up a small number of times. The read ends 3 residues early relative to the CDR3; the germline J gene fills the gap. V usage is TRBV11-3 and J usage is TRBJ1-1, with TRBD1 identical over 9 bases. CDR1 and CDR2 (germline): SGHNT, YENEEA. The CDR3 extends over 12 amino acids. The CDR3 DNA, read in part, is TGTGCCAGCAGCCAGGACAGGGGATTA. This sequence encodes CASSQDRGL. The full CDR3 reads CASSQDRGLAFF.

To note about this clone: The CDR3 is cut off 3 residues early in the read; its end comes from the germline J gene. V and J are TRBV20-1 and TRBJ2-7; perhaps TRBD1 as D (5 bases). CDR1 and CDR2 (germline): DFQATT, SNEGSKA (reference sequence). The CDR3 has 12 residues. The germline V and J ends were trimmed by 3 bases and 4 bases, with 10 bases remaining between them. CDR3 protein: CSASDRKYEQYF. Incomplete CDR3 DNA: TGCAGTGCTAGTGACAGAAAATACGAG.

In its sample, this clone was seen a few times. The CDR3 is cut off 3 residues early in the read; its end comes from the germline J gene. The chain couples TRBV19 to TRBJ1-2, with D possibly being TRBD1 (6 bases). The CDR3 is 13 amino acids. Between the trimmed V and J ends, which lost 8 bases and 1 base, there was a span of 11 bases. CDR1 LNHDA and CDR2 SQIVND come from the germline V gene (reference sequence). The CDR3 sequence is CASGLQGNYGYTF. The covered CDR3 bases are TGTGCCAGTGGGTTACAGGGTAACTATGGC. Variable domain in full (rest from reference TRBV19 and TRBJ1-2): DGGITQSPKYLFRKEGQNVTLSCEQNLNHDAMYWYRQDPGQGLRLIYYSQIVNDFQKGDIAEGYSVSREKKESFPLTVTSAQKNPTAFYLCASGLQGNYGYTFGSGTRLTVV.

Points on this clone: The read terminates 3 residues ahead of where the CDR3 ends, so the germline J gene completes it. The rearrangement joins TRBV19 to TRBJ2-7; possible D gene TRBD2, 6 bases. Per germline, CDR1 LNHDA and CDR2 SQIVND (reference sequence). This CDR3 has 13 residues. V shed 3 bases and J shed 4 bases, with 10 bases lying between them. CDR3 residues: CASSMAGSYEQYF. CDR3 DNA, as far as it was read: TGTGCCAGTAGTATGGCGGGGAGTTACGAG.

This clone was seen many times. The CDR3 end falls 3 residues outside the read, so it is completed with the germline J gene. J is TRBJ2-1 and V is TRBV5-1; 10 nucleotides agree with TRBD2. The CDR3 runs 19 residues. J gave up 0 bases and V 6 bases, and 15 bases lay outside the gene matches. Per the germline V gene, CDR1 is SGHRS and CDR2 is YFSETQ. The CDR3: CASIVREREGSSSYNEQFF. CDR3 DNA (partial): TGCGCCAGCATAGTCCGGGAGCGGGAGGGTTCGAGCTCCTACAATGAG.